Listed below are T cell receptor beta chains from one sample, sequenced in a study of cytomegalovirus exposure and HLA in healthy donors. Produced via immunoSEQ multiplex PCR; TCRdb's table is partial and in-frame only. The sample holds over 150,000 clones, 60% to 80% seen once. The sequenced material came from PBMCs. The receptors here all came from a young woman in good health and CMV-seronegative. CDR3s include the opening cysteine and the closing phenylalanine or tryptophan. D genes are given only for firm matches. Part of the rows lack a size; the others show once, few, many or a class for expanded clones.

TRBV5-4	TRBJ2-7	.	.	CATGEGQLPPEQYF	TGTGCCACGGGGGAGGGACAACTCCCTCCCGAGCAGTACTTC
TRBV6-5	TRBJ1-2	once	.	CASSYQGPNYGYTF	TGTGCCAGCAGTTATCAGGGGCCAAACTATGGCTACACCTTC
TRBV6-6	TRBJ2-7	.	TRBD2	CASSYGLGNYEQYF	TGTGCCAGCAGTTACGGACTAGGCAACTACGAGCAGTACTTC
TRBV5-1	TRBJ2-2	.	TRBD1	CASSYNPGTDNTGELFF	TGCGCCAGCAGCTACAATCCCGGGACAGACAACACCGGGGAGCTGTTTTTT
TRBV30	TRBJ1-2	.	.	CAWSYREYGYTF	TGTGCCTGGTCCTACAGGGAATATGGCTACACCTTC
TRBV9	TRBJ2-7	.	TRBD2	CASSGTSGRIHEQYF	TGTGCCAGCAGCGGGACAAGCGGGAGAATCCACGAGCAGTACTTC
TRBV21-1	TRBJ1-2	.	.	CASSNWRRVGTGLGYGYTF	TGTGCCAGCAGCAATTGGAGGAGGGTAGGGACCGGCTTGGGGTATGGCTACACCTTC
TRBV9	TRBJ2-2	.	TRBD1	CASSAGGAGGELFF	TGTGCCAGCAGCGCAGGGGGCGCGGGCGGGGAGCTGTTTTTT
TRBV28	TRBJ2-1	.	TRBD2	CASSFDRGTRVWVEQFF	TGTGCCAGCAGTTTTGATCGTGGGACTAGAGTTTGGGTTGAGCAGTTCTTC
TRBV13	TRBJ2-7	.	TRBD1	CASSPGTGGFYEQYF	TGTGCCAGCAGCCCCGGGACAGGGGGTTTCTACGAGCAGTACTTC
TRBV4-1	TRBJ2-5	.	TRBD1	CASSQYPFRDRAGGETQYF	TGCGCCAGCAGCCAATATCCGTTCCGGGACAGGGCGGGTGGAGAGACCCAGTACTTC
TRBV5-1	TRBJ1-1	.	.	CASSLGGGLGTEAFF	TGCGCCAGCAGCTTAGGTGGAGGGTTAGGCACTGAAGCTTTCTTT
TRBV5-1	TRBJ1-1	.	.	CASSWARGAAEAFF	TGCGCCAGCAGCTGGGCCCGGGGGGCCGCTGAAGCTTTCTTT
TRBV5-4	TRBJ1-1	few	.	CASSFRRSEAFF	TGTGCCAGCAGCTTTAGGCGGAGCGAAGCTTTCTTT
TRBV7-9	TRBJ1-1	.	.	CSSSFRASEAFF	TGTTCCAGCAGTTTCAGGGCCTCTGAAGCTTTCTTT
TRBV11-2	TRBJ2-7	.	.	CASSLDTPLAGYEQYF	TGTGCCAGCAGCTTAGATACCCCCCTGGCAGGGTACGAGCAGTACTTC
TRBV5-1	TRBJ1-2	.	.	CASRPTGGSNYGYTF	TGCGCCAGCCGACCGACAGGAGGCTCTAACTATGGCTACACCTTC
TRBV6-1	TRBJ1-2	.	.	CASSEFTAANYGYTF	TGTGCCAGCAGTGAGTTTACCGCAGCTAACTATGGCTACACCTTC
TRBV6-1	TRBJ1-4	.	TRBD1	CASSVDRVDEKLFF	TGTGCCAGCAGTGTTGACAGGGTAGATGAAAAACTGTTTTTT
TRBV11-2	TRBJ1-1	.	.	CASSRRGGGYTEAFF	TGTGCCAGCAGCCGCCGGGGAGGGGGGTACACTGAAGCTTTCTTT
TRBV30	TRBJ1-5	.	.	CAWSVSGRLYNQPQHF	TGTGCCTGGAGTGTCTCTGGCAGACTCTACAATCAGCCCCAGCATTTT